The clone carrying this TCR beta chain came up a few times. Its antigen remains unidentified. Read sequence stops 3 residues before the CDR3 end, and the germline J gene provides the missing end. The table came from immunoSEQ multiplex PCR; TCRdb's copy has only in-frame clones and leaves some out. This sample comprises approximately 14,000 clones, none seen once only. The CDR3 is 15 residues long. The V and J ends lost 3 bases and 1 base, in that order; junction bases with no gene match: 3. Per germline, CDR1 KGHSH and CDR2 LQKENI. This specimen belongs to a study of T cell clonality in common variable immunodeficiency. The study, taken as a whole, reports: CVID subjects had higher TCRbeta clonality than healthy controls, most marked in about a third. In common variable immunodeficiency, TCR beta chains reportedly carried fewer deletions and N-nucleotide insertions.

The genes are TRBV18 and TRBJ1-1, with 9 bases matching TRBD1. This clonotype originated in a human donor with common variable immunodeficiency. The sample consisted of peripheral blood mononuclear cells. CDR3 DNA (partial): TGTGCCAGCTCACCCGGGACAGGGACGAACACTGAA. It translates to CASSPGTGTNTE. Given in full, the CDR3 is CASSPGTGTNTEAFF.